The 24 T cell receptor beta chains in this list originate from one sample, sequenced in a study of beta chain features in type 1 diabetes. Expressed TCRB transcripts were sequenced after all isolated RNA was converted to cDNA. Using immunoSEQ multiplex PCR, the repertoire was profiled, and TCRdb retains in-frame clones only, with some absent. This sample has almost 350,000 clones, with about 20% found just once. The sample taken for sequencing was naive CD4+ T cells from blood. The receptors were gathered from a woman aged 18-30 years in good health.

The CDR3 protein is CASSWGHTGELFF. The CDR3 nucleotides read TGTGCCAGTAGTTGGGGCCACACCGGGGAGCTGTTTTTT. The rearrangement links TRBV19 to TRBJ2-2; D may be TRBD1 (5 bases). From germline, CDR1 is LNHDA and CDR2 SQIVND (reference sequence). CDR3 length: 13 residues. V was trimmed by 5 bases and J by 3 bases, leaving 7 bases between them.

This clone occurred many times. The chain has TRBV7-9 and TRBJ1-1; D is uncertain. Trimming took off 2 bases at V and 11 bases at J, with 9 bases between the two ends. This CDR3 is 11 amino acids long. CDR1 and CDR2 from the germline V gene are SEHNR and FQNEAQ (reference sequence). The CDR3 nucleotides are TGTGCCAGCAGCTTATCAGGTTCGGCTTTCTTT. Translation: CASSLSGSAFF.

The CDR3 DNA reads as TGTGCCAGTAGTATAGAGAATAGCGGGGCCAATGAGCAGTTCTTC. This gives the protein CASSIENSGANEQFF. The gene calls are TRBV19 and TRBJ2-1, with 8 bases fitting TRBD2. CDR3 length equals 15 residues. Germline V gives CDR1 LNHDA, CDR2 SQIVND (reference sequence). V trimming: 0 bases; J trimming: 6 bases; junction bases outside the gene matches: 4. Combining the CDR3 with reference TRBV19 and TRBJ2-1 gives the whole variable domain DGGITQSPKYLFRKEGQNVTLSCEQNLNHDAMYWYRQDPGQGLRLIYYSQIVNDFQKGDIAEGYSVSREKKESFPLTVTSAQKNPTAFYLCASSIENSGANEQFFGPGTRLTVL.

The CDR3 bases are TGTGCCAGCAGCCTCCGACCCCGACAGGGCCGGGGGACAGATACGCAGTATTTT. This sequence encodes CASSLRPRQGRGTDTQYF. The chain couples TRBV9 to TRBJ2-3, with D possibly being TRBD1 (7 bases). The germline gives CDR1 SGDLS, CDR2 YYNGEE. CDR3 size: 18 residues. V was pared by 4 bases and J by 3 bases, with 24 bases between.

This chain links TRBV19 with TRBJ1-2; the match to TRBD1 covers 9 bases. Germline CDR1 is LNHDA and CDR2 is SQIVND (reference sequence). This CDR3 is 16 amino acids long. The ends lost 7 bases at V and 3 bases at J; junction bases unmatched: 12. CDR3 in DNA: TGTGCCAGTAACTCTCCGGGACAGGGTTGGTACTATGGCTACACCTTC. Translated: CASNSPGQGWYYGYTF.

There are a few counts of this clone. The rearrangement joins TRBV30 to TRBJ2-3; 7 bases map to TRBD1. J was trimmed by 5 bases and V by 2 bases; bases with no gene match: 4. This CDR3 region has 13 residues. The germline gives CDR1 GTSNPN, CDR2 SVGIG (reference sequence). CDR3 amino acids: CAWSTGTVDTQYF. In DNA, the CDR3 is TGTGCCTGGAGTACCGGGACAGTAGATACGCAGTATTTT.

This clone was counted between two and nine times. The CDR3, as DNA: TGTGCCAGCAGCGGAAGGGGTGAGGAGCCCCAGCATTTT. Its translation: CASSGRGEEPQHF. The V and J genes are TRBV9 and TRBJ1-5; TRBD1 might be the D (5 bases). Trimming shortened V by 3 bases and J by 8 bases, and 12 bases separated the two germline ends. Germline CDR1 is SGDLS and CDR2 is YYNGEE. This CDR3 has 13 amino acids.

The J gene is TRBJ1-1, the V gene TRBV9; maybe TRBD1 (6 bases). Germline V CDR1 and CDR2: SGDLS, YYNGEE. V lost 1 base to trimming and J lost 0 bases, with 10 bases between them. The CDR3 extends over 15 amino acids. The CDR3 DNA follows: TGTGCCAGCAGCGTACTGGGGACAATGAACACTGAAGCTTTCTTT. Translating it yields CASSVLGTMNTEAFF.

The chain joins TRBV6-6 to TRBJ2-7, with 9 bases that match TRBD2. The trim removed 6 bases at V and 1 base at J, leaving 4 bases unmatched. The CDR3 is made up of 14 amino acids. Germline lookup yields CDR1 MNHNY and CDR2 SVGAGI (reference sequence). CDR3 loop: CASRASGTSYEQYF. DNA for the CDR3: TGTGCCAGCAGAGCTAGCGGGACGTCCTACGAGCAGTACTTC.

The gene calls are TRBV5-1 and TRBJ1-2, with 9 positions matching TRBD1. From germline, CDR1 is SGHRS and CDR2 YFSETQ. CDR3 length equals 15 residues. J gave up 9 bases and V 1 base, and 10 bases lay outside the gene matches. The CDR3 spells CASSLIETGGPSYTF. The CDR3 coding sequence is TGCGCCAGCAGCTTGATCGAGACAGGGGGTCCGAGCTACACCTTC.

V gene TRBV27 combines with J gene TRBJ1-5, with 7 bases fitting TRBD1. The CDR3 has 15 residues. Germline V gene lookup returns CDR1 MNHEY and CDR2 SMNVEV (reference sequence). Trimming took 6 bases from V and 2 from J; bases not matched to a gene: 7. Written as DNA, the CDR3 is TGTGCCAGCAGGAGACAGGGAGTAGGCAATCAGCCCCAGCATTTT. Its protein is CASRRQGVGNQPQHF.

This clone turned up a few times. The V and J genes are TRBV6-6 and TRBJ2-1; 9 bases are a match to TRBD1. Trimming removed 4 bases from V and 5 bases from J; junction bases left unmatched: 6. The germline V gene encodes CDR1 MNHNY and CDR2 SVGAGI (reference sequence). The CDR3 loop spans 15 amino acids. The chain's CDR3 is CASSSRTGDNNEQFF. In DNA, the CDR3 is TGTGCCAGCAGTTCGAGGACAGGGGACAACAATGAGCAGTTCTTC.

This clone occurred once. The V call is TRBV2, the J call TRBJ2-3; D may be TRBD2 (6 bases). CDR1 is SNHLY and CDR2 is FYNNEI in the germline V gene. The V end lost 6 bases, the J end lost 0 bases, and 16 bases lay between the germline ends. CDR3 length: 16 residues. DNA for the CDR3: TGTGCCAGCAGGGAGGGACTTAAGTTGAGCACAGATACGCAGTATTTT. It encodes CASREGLKLSTDTQYF.

In its sample, this clone was seen a few times. The chain is built from TRBV10-3 and TRBJ2-7, with D perhaps TRBD2 (5 bases). Germline assignment: CDR1 ENHRY and CDR2 SYGVKD. The length of the CDR3 is 12 residues. The V and J ends lost 3 bases and 5 bases respectively, with 8 bases between them. CDR3 bases: TGTGCCATCAGTGACGGGAAGGACGAGCAGTACTTC. Encoded protein: CAISDGKDEQYF.

The chain combines TRBV6-5 with TRBJ2-7; 8 bases are shared with TRBD2. This CDR3 spans 15 amino acids. The germline V gene encodes CDR1 MNHEY and CDR2 SVGAGI. With 2 bases clipped from V and 3 bases from J, the junction kept 6 bases outside the gene matches. CDR3 sequence reads: CASSYGLRGGYEQYF. The CDR3 coding sequence is TGTGCCAGCAGTTACGGTCTCCGGGGGGGCTACGAGCAGTACTTC.

This clone was seen more than once but under ten times. The chain joins TRBV18 to TRBJ2-5, with 8 nucleotides matching TRBD2. CDR1 and CDR2 from the germline V gene are KGHSH and LQKENI. Losses at the gene ends were 3 bases for V and 5 bases for J; bases not matched to a gene: 5. There are 14 residues in the CDR3. CDR3 DNA sequence: TGTGCCAGCTCACCGGGACTAGTGGAGGAGACCCAGTACTTC. Amino acids: CASSPGLVEETQYF.

This clone came up a few times. The chain uses TRBV14 and TRBJ1-1; no firm D call. The CDR3 length is 14 residues. The germline V gene encodes CDR1 SGHDN and CDR2 FVKESK. V was cut by 6 bases and J by 4 bases, with 15 bases left in between. CDR3 nucleotide sequence: TGTGCCAGCAGTATTACTGGGGAGTCCACTGAAGCTTTCTTT. Translated, it gives CASSITGESTEAFF.

The chain couples TRBV11-2 to TRBJ2-1, with 11 bases lining up with TRBD2. Germline trimming cut 5 bases from V and 4 bases from J; bases unmatched to any gene: 7. CDR3 size: 16 residues. Germline loops: CDR1 SGHAT, CDR2 FQNNGV. The CDR3 sequence: CASSARLAGYYNEQFF. For the CDR3, the DNA is TGTGCCAGCAGCGCTAGACTAGCGGGGTATTACAATGAGCAGTTCTTC.

In its sample, this clone was seen a few times. The genes are TRBV18 and TRBJ2-1, with a possible D match to TRBD1 (6 bases). Trimming left V 0 bases short and J 8 bases short, with 11 bases between. CDR3 length: 14 amino acids. The germline V gene has CDR1 KGHSH and CDR2 LQKENI. The DNA for the CDR3 is TGTGCCAGCTCACCACCATCAGGGGCGGATGAGCAGTTCTTC. It is translated as CASSPPSGADEQFF.

On this clone: In the same sample, other DNA sequences code for this CDR3. This sequence joins TRBV9 and TRBJ2-3; 7 bases are shared with TRBD2. CDR3 length: 15 residues. CDR1 is SGDLS and CDR2 is YYNGEE in the germline V gene. With V trimmed by 2 bases and J by 1 base, 4 bases remained unmatched. DNA for the CDR3: TGTGCCAGCAGCGTGGGGGGGGGAGGCACAGATACGCAGTATTTT. Its translation: CASSVGGGGTDTQYF.

Comment on this clone: One junction end disagrees with the germline gene, perhaps due to a read error. The J gene is TRBJ1-5, the V gene TRBV7-7; D is uncertain. The CDR3 extends over 13 amino acids. Germline CDR1 SSHAT, CDR2 FNYEAQ (reference sequence). The CDR3 coding sequence is TGTGCTAGCAGCTTAGATTTAAATCAGCCCCAGCATTTT. Its protein is CASSLDLNQPQHF.

V and J are TRBV7-2 and TRBJ1-1; D ambiguous. Germline CDR1 is SGHTA and CDR2 is FQGNSA. The CDR3 length is 14 residues. V was cut by 6 bases and J by 12 bases, with 23 bases left in between. DNA for the CDR3: TGTGCCAGCAGTTTATTCTCCGGGAGCGAAGGAACTTTCTTT. As protein: CASSLFSGSEGTFF.

This clone has only a few counts. CDR3 region: CASSLPSDYQYF. The CDR3 DNA reads as TGTGCCAGCAGCCTTCCCTCGGACTACCAGTATTTT. The chain couples TRBV7-9 to TRBJ2-3; tentatively, D is TRBD2 (6 bases). Germline V lookup: CDR1 SEHNR, CDR2 FQNEAQ (reference sequence). V lost 5 bases and J 12 bases, leaving 15 bases between the germline ends. The CDR3 contains 12 residues.

V gene TRBV29-1 combines with J gene TRBJ1-2, with 9 positions matching TRBD1. Germline assignment: CDR1 SQVTM and CDR2 ANQGSEA. The CDR3 is 12 amino acids. V lost 7 bases and J lost 9; bases outside the gene matches: 9. CDR3: CSAQGQGRSYTF. In DNA, the CDR3 is TGCAGCGCCCAGGGACAGGGAAGGAGCTACACCTTC. The whole variable domain, remainder taken from reference TRBV29-1 and TRBJ1-2, is SAVISQKPSRDICQRGTSLTIQCQVDSQVTMMFWYRQQPGQSLTLIATANQGSEATYESGFVIDKFPISRPNLTFSTLTVSNMSPEDSSIYLCSAQGQGRSYTFGSGTRLTVV.